Listed below are T cell receptor beta chains from one sample, sequenced in a study of persistence of HIV-infected CD4 T cells. These receptors have no known antigen. Sequencing was performed with immunoSEQ multiplex PCR; in TCRdb, only in-frame clones are kept and a portion is missing. The table shows some 40,000 clones, with 80% to 95% occurring only once. Sample: CD4+ T cells sorted from PBMCs after approximately 19-hour stimulation, taken from a patient who received antiretroviral therapy. The receptors stem from an adult man with HIV who was CMV-seropositive. The CDR3 runs from the conserved cysteine through the conserved F or W. D genes are given only for firm matches.

CASSLEARANTEAFF,TGTGCCAGCAGCTTGGAGGCCAGGGCTAACACTGAAGCTTTCTTT,TRBJ1-1,TRBV5-6,NA
CASSKRASNQPQHF,TGTGCCAGTAGTAAAAGGGCAAGCAATCAGCCCCAGCATTTT,TRBJ1-5,TRBV19,NA
CASSFSLDTEAFF,TGTGCCAGCAGCTTTTCTCTAGACACTGAAGCTTTCTTT,TRBJ1-1,TRBV7-9,NA
CASSRGAGTDTQYF,TGTGCCAGCAGCCGCGGTGCGGGTACAGATACGCAGTATTTT,TRBJ2-3,TRBV14,NA
CASSLGREQGRTEAFF,TGCGCCAGCAGCTTGGGTCGTGAGCAGGGGCGTACTGAAGCTTTCTTT,TRBJ1-1,TRBV5-1,NA
CASSVVVANTEAFF,TGTGCCAGCAGCGTAGTTGTCGCGAACACTGAAGCTTTCTTT,TRBJ1-1,TRBV9,NA
CASSHGTGELFF,TGTGCCAGCAGCCACGGTACCGGGGAGCTGTTTTTT,TRBJ2-2,TRBV6-1,NA
CASSSEGTGGVSMAKNIQYF,TGCGCCAGCAGCTCCGAGGGGACAGGGGGTGTCTCCATGGCCAAAAACATTCAGTACTTC,TRBJ2-4,TRBV5-1,TRBD1
CAISESSEEWPQHF,TGTGCCATCAGTGAGTCGTCGGAAGAATGGCCCCAGCATTTT,TRBJ1-5,TRBV10-3,NA
CTSSQVSPNTGELFF,TGCACCAGCAGCCAAGTTAGTCCGAACACCGGGGAGCTGTTTTTT,TRBJ2-2,TRBV1,NA
CASGLVGGEQGISPLHF,TGTGCTAGTGGTTTGGTTGGCGGGGAACAGGGTATTTCACCCCTCCACTTT,TRBJ1-6,TRBV12-5,NA
CASGGRVNTEAFF,TGCGCCAGTGGGGGCAGGGTAAACACTGAAGCTTTCTTT,TRBJ1-1,TRBV23-1,NA
CASSFLAGGRMENIQYF,TGTGCCAGCAGTTTCCTGGCGGGGGGGCGGATGGAAAACATTCAGTACTTC,TRBJ2-4,TRBV28,TRBD2
CASNLGAGGPTDTQYF,TGTGCCAGCAACCTTGGAGCGGGGGGGCCCACAGATACGCAGTATTTT,TRBJ2-3,TRBV5-4,TRBD2
CASSFPRESEKLFF,TGTGCCAGCAGCTTTCCCAGGGAAAGTGAAAAACTGTTTTTT,TRBJ1-4,TRBV7-2,NA
CASSESWDTQYF,TGTGCCAGCAGTGAAAGTTGGGATACGCAGTATTTT,TRBJ2-3,TRBV6-1,NA
CASSLFQGNEQYF,TGTGCCAGCAGCTTATTCCAGGGTAACGAGCAGTACTTC,TRBJ2-7,TRBV7-3,NA
CASSSGLAGGHQETQYF,TGCGCCAGCAGTTCCGGACTAGCGGGGGGCCACCAAGAGACCCAGTACTTC,TRBJ2-5,TRBV10-1,TRBD2